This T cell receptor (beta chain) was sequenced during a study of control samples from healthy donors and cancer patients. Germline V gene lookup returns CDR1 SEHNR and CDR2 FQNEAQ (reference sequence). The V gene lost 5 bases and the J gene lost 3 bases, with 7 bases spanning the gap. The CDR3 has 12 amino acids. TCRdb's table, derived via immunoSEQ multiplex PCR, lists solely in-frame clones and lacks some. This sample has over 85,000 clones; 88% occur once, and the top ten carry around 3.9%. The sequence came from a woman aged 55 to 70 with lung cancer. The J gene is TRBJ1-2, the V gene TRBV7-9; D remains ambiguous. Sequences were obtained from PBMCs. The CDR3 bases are TGTGCCAGCAGCCCTCAGGACTATGGCTACACCTTC. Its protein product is CASSPQDYGYTF.